Presented here are 16 T cell receptor beta chains from one specimen sequenced in a study of OX40 agonist ivuxolimab in advanced cancers. Data came from immunoSEQ multiplex PCR; TCRdb stores just in-frame clones and leaves some out. The sample holds roughly 52,000 clones, approximately 80% seen once. The material sequenced was CD4+ or CD8+ T cells sorted from blood, taken in a trial of the OX40 agonist ivuxolimab. These receptors were obtained from an adult with an advanced solid tumor such as melanoma, head and neck, liver or kidney cancer.

This sequence joins TRBV6-5 and TRBJ2-7; D is uncertain. Germline CDR1 MNHEY, CDR2 SVGAGI. Trimming left V 5 bases short and J 5 bases short, with 7 bases between. CDR3 length: 11 amino acids. DNA for the CDR3: TGTGCCAGCAGTCCAAGGGACGAGCAGTACTTC. Encoded protein: CASSPRDEQYF.

This clone was observed a handful of times. The rearrangement uses TRBV28 and TRBJ1-2; D is perhaps TRBD1 (6 bases). V was cut by 2 bases and J by 8 bases, with 12 bases left in between. This CDR3 region has 13 residues. Germline CDR1 reads MDHEN; CDR2 reads SYDVKM. In nucleotides, the CDR3 is TGTGCCAGCAGTTTACCGGGGGCGGAAGGCTACACCTTC. It specifies CASSLPGAEGYTF.

This clone occurred a few times. The chain couples TRBV7-2 to TRBJ2-1; the D gene could be TRBD1 or TRBD2 (6 bases each). The CDR3 consists of 15 residues. The germline V gene encodes CDR1 SGHTA and CDR2 FQGNSA. The ends were cut back, 3 bases at V and 6 bases at J, with 15 bases in the middle. The CDR3 DNA reads TGTGCCAGCAGCTTGAGATGGGGGGCGGTCAATGAGCAGTTCTTC. It is translated as CASSLRWGAVNEQFF.

This clone came up many times. V gene TRBV7-3 combines with J gene TRBJ1-1, with 10 bases lining up with TRBD1. The junction had 1 base not matched to a gene; V was cut back by 8 bases and J by 1 base. The CDR3 totals 13 residues. Germline assignment: CDR1 SGHTA and CDR2 FQGTGA. The CDR3 sequence is CASRQGANTEAFF. The DNA of the CDR3 is TGTGCCAGCCGACAGGGGGCGAACACTGAAGCTTTCTTT.

The chain has TRBV5-4 and TRBJ1-2; 10 bases map to TRBD1. This CDR3 comprises 15 residues. With V trimmed by 1 base and J by 7 bases, 7 bases remained unmatched. Germline values: CDR1 SGHNT, CDR2 YYREEE (reference sequence). The CDR3 coding sequence is TGTGCCAGCAGCTTGACCCTCGACAGGGGGCTTGGCTACACCTTC. Its protein product is CASSLTLDRGLGYTF.

This clone was counted a single time. V usage is TRBV7-8 and J usage is TRBJ2-1; 10 bases are shared with TRBD1. The CDR3 spans 16 residues. CDR1 and CDR2 (germline): SGHVS, FQNEAQ. V shed 5 bases and J 6 bases; nucleotides not matched to a gene: 10. CDR3 DNA: TGTGCCAGCAGCCCCCGACGGGACAGGGGATTCAATGAGCAGTTCTTC. This translates into CASSPRRDRGFNEQFF.

This chain uses TRBV27 with TRBJ2-7; 8 bases match TRBD1. The CDR3 contains 14 residues. Germline trimming cut 4 bases from V and 7 bases from J; bases unmatched to any gene: 9. Germline-derived CDR1 and CDR2 are MNHEY and SMNVEV (reference sequence). CDR3 sequence: CASSSQRTGREQYF. In DNA, the CDR3 is TGTGCCAGCAGTTCACAAAGGACAGGGCGTGAGCAGTACTTC.

J is TRBJ2-5 and V is TRBV7-9; D might be TRBD1 (6 bases). V was cut by 3 bases and J by 5 bases, with 10 bases left in between. CDR3 size: 13 residues. Germline V CDR1 and CDR2: SEHNR, FQNEAQ (reference sequence). DNA for the CDR3: TGTGCCAGCAGCTTCACGAGGGGGGAGACCCAGTACTTC. Amino acid sequence: CASSFTRGETQYF.

This clone was seen a single time. The chain is built from TRBV2 and TRBJ1-1, with 8 bases matching TRBD1. Germline lookup yields CDR1 SNHLY and CDR2 FYNNEI. The CDR3 loop spans 15 amino acids. Trimming removed 6 bases from V and 4 bases from J; junction bases left unmatched: 10. DNA of the CDR3: TGTGCCAGCAGCGCCCCCGGACAGGGCGGCACTGAAGCTTTCTTT. This codes for CASSAPGQGGTEAFF.

The chain employs TRBV5-1 and TRBJ2-1; 7 bases are shared with TRBD2. CDR1 SGHRS and CDR2 YFSETQ come from the germline V gene. Losses at the gene ends were 4 bases for V and 5 bases for J; bases not matched to a gene: 0. The CDR3 totals 12 residues. The CDR3 loop is CASSRGDNEQFF. The CDR3 DNA follows: TGCGCCAGCAGCCGGGGGGACAATGAGCAGTTCTTC.

This clone was seen more than once but under ten times. The chain carries TRBV28 and TRBJ2-6; 7 bases line up with TRBD1. The CDR3 has 15 residues. Trimming removed 6 bases from V and 0 bases from J; junction bases left unmatched: 2. CDR1 and CDR2 from the germline V gene are MDHEN and SYDVKM. CDR3 DNA: TGTGCCAGCAGCCGGGACAGCTCTGGGGCCAACGTCCTGACTTTC. Its protein is CASSRDSSGANVLTF.

This sequence joins TRBV28 and TRBJ1-3, with D uncertain. The V end lost 3 bases, the J end lost 8 bases, and 8 bases lay between the germline ends. This CDR3 contains 12 residues. Germline V gene lookup returns CDR1 MDHEN and CDR2 SYDVKM. CDR3 bases: TGTGCCAGCAGTTTGGGAACCCACACCATATATTTT. Residues: CASSLGTHTIYF.

This chain links TRBV15 with TRBJ2-3, with D possibly being TRBD1 (5 bases). Per germline, CDR1 LNHNV and CDR2 YYDKDF (reference sequence). The CDR3 contains 16 residues. The V gene lost 0 bases and the J gene lost 3 bases, with 13 bases spanning the gap. CDR3 nucleotide sequence: TGTGCCACCAGCAGAGATCGCCTAGGGGTGACAGATACGCAGTATTTT. Protein sequence: CATSRDRLGVTDTQYF.

The chain couples TRBV19 to TRBJ1-2, with D possibly matching TRBD1 (5 bases). Germline V gives CDR1 LNHDA, CDR2 SQIVND (reference sequence). CDR3 size: 16 residues. V was cut by 5 bases and J by 1 base, with 17 bases left in between. The CDR3 reads CASSSRRDGVNYGYTF. The CDR3 region has the DNA TGTGCCAGTAGTTCCCGGAGGGACGGAGTTAACTATGGCTACACCTTC.

This clone came up a few times. The chain is built from TRBV7-6 and TRBJ2-3; 7 positions match TRBD1. Germline V gene data show CDR1 as SGHVS and CDR2 as FNYEAQ. V trimming: 5 bases; J trimming: 3 bases; junction bases outside the gene matches: 5. The CDR3 is made up of 14 amino acids. The CDR3 DNA reads as TGTGCCAGCAGCCAGGGGGTGGGTACAGATACGCAGTATTTT. Its translation: CASSQGVGTDTQYF.

The chain carries TRBV6-1 and TRBJ2-2; D is possibly TRBD1 (5 bases). This CDR3 comprises 14 residues. Deletions cut 5 bases from V and 2 bases from J, with 9 bases between. Germline-derived CDR1 and CDR2 are MNHNS and SASEGT. The CDR3 protein is CASSQGANTGELFF. For the CDR3, the DNA is TGTGCCAGCAGTCAAGGGGCTAACACCGGGGAGCTGTTTTTT.